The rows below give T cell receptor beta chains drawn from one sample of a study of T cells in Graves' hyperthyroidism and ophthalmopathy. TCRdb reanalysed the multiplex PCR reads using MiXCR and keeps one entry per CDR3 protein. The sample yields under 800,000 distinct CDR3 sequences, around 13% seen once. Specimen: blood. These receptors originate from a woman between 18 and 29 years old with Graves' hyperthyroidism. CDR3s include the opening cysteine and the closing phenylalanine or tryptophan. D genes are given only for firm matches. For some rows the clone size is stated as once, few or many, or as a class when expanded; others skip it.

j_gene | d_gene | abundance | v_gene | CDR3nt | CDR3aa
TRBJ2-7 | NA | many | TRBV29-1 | TGCAGCCCGGGGGACCGCATCTACGAGCAGTACTTC | CSPGDRIYEQYF
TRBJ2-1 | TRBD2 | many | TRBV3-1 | TGTGCCAGCAGCGACACGACTAGCTCGTGGAATGAGCAGTTCTTC | CASSDTTSSWNEQFF
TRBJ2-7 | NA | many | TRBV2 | TGTGCCAGCGAAGGGAGAGTATCCTCCTACGAGCAGTACTTC | CASEGRVSSYEQYF
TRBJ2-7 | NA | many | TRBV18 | TGTGCCAGCTCACCAGTCGGGCCCCACGAGCAGTACTTC | CASSPVGPHEQYF
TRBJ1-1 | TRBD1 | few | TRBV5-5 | TGTGCCAGCATCGGACAGGGTGAGATGAACACTGAAGCTTTCTTT | CASIGQGEMNTEAFF
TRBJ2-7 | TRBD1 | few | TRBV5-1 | TGCGCCAGCAGAACAGGACAGGGGTTCTACGAGCAGTACTTC | CASRTGQGFYEQYF
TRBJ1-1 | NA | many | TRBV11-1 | TGTGCCAGCAGCTTATATCAGAACACTGAAGCTTTCTTT | CASSLYQNTEAFF
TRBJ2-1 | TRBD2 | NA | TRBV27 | TGTGCTACGGGATTAGCGGGAATGTCGTACAATGAGCAGTTCTTC | CATGLAGMSYNEQFF
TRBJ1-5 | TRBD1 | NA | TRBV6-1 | TGTGCCAGCACGCCAGGGGGATCTCGCTTGAATCAGCCCCAGCATTTT | CASTPGGSRLNQPQHF
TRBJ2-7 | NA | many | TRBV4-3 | TGCGCCAGCAGCCAAGACCGATTCTACGAGCAGTACTTC | CASSQDRFYEQYF
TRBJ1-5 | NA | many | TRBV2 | TGTGCCAGCCGACCAGGGAGGGGGATTAATCAGCCCCAGCATTTT | CASRPGRGINQPQHF
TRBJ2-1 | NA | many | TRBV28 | TGTGCCAGCAGTCAAACGGAAGACGGGAGCTCCTACAATGAGCAGTTCTTC | CASSQTEDGSSYNEQFF
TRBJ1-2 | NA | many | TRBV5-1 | TGCGCCAGCAGCCAAGGGACTGCTGACTATGGCTACACCTTC | CASSQGTADYGYTF
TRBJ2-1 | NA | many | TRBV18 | TGTGCCAGCTCACCCGGTGCAAGTGAGCAGTTCTTC | CASSPGASEQFF
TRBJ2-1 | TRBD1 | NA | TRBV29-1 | TGCAGCGTTGAAGGCAGGACAGGGGGAACCTACAATGAGCAGTTCTTC | CSVEGRTGGTYNEQFF
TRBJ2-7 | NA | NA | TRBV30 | TGTGCCTCAGACCGGGCCTACGAGCAGTACTTC | CASDRAYEQYF
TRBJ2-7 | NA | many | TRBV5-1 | TGCGCCAGCAGCGGGGCCGGCACCTACGAGCAGTACTTC | CASSGAGTYEQYF
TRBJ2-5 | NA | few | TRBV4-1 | TGCGCCAGCAGCCAAGATGGGGGTAGGGGAGAGACCCAGTACTTC | CASSQDGGRGETQYF
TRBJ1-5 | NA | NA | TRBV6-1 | TGTGCCAGCAGTTATAAATATAGCAATCAGCCCCAGCATTTT | CASSYKYSNQPQHF
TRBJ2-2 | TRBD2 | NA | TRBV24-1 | TGTGCCACCAGTGATTTAGGGCTAGCGGGTAACACCGGGGAGCTGTTTTTT | CATSDLGLAGNTGELFF
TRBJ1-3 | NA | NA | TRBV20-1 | TGCAGTGTTTACGGGCCTGGAAACACCATATATTTT | CSVYGPGNTIYF
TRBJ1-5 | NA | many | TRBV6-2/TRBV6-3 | TGTGCCAGCAGTTACCCCCCCCGCTACGCTAATCAGCCCCAGCATTTT | CASSYPPRYANQPQHF
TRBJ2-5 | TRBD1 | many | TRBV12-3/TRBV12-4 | TGTGCCAGCAGCCGAGGACAGGGACAAGAGACCCAGTACTTC | CASSRGQGQETQYF
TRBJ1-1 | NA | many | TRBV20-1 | TGCAGTGCATGGGGGGGGCGAGTCACTGAAGCTTTCTTT | CSAWGGRVTEAFF
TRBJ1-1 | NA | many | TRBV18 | TGTGCCAGCTCACCGACCGGGAGCCGGCGCCGCAACACTGAAGCTTTCTTT | CASSPTGSRRRNTEAFF
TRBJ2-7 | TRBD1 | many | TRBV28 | TGTGCCAGCAGTGCAGCCGGGACAGGGGGTAACGAGCAGTACTTC | CASSAAGTGGNEQYF
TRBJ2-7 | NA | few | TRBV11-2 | TGTGCCAGCAGGCCCTTGGGGGGCTCCTACGAGCAGTACTTC | CASRPLGGSYEQYF
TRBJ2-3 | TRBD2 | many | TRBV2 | TGTGCCAGCAGTGACCCCCTAGCGGGAGTCCTAGATACGCAGTATTTT | CASSDPLAGVLDTQYF
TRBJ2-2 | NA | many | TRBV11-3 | TGTGCCAGCAGCTTGGGTTGGGAGCTGTTTTTT | CASSLGWELFF
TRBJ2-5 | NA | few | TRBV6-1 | TGTGCCAGCAGTTACGCGGAGGGTCAAGAGACCCAGTACTTC | CASSYAEGQETQYF
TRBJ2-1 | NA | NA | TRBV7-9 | TGTGCCAGCAGCCCCCCGGGGGCAGGGGGCAATGAGCAGTTCTTC | CASSPPGAGGNEQFF
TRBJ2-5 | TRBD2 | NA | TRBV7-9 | TGTGCCAGCAGCTTAGTCCGGGGGGAAAGGGAGACCCAGTACTTC | CASSLVRGERETQYF
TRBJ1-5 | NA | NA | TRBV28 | TGTGCCAGCAGTTTATTCATCGGAGGCAATCAGCCCCAGCATTTT | CASSLFIGGNQPQHF
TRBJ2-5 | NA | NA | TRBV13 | TGTGCCAGCAGCGCTCTGGAGACTCAAGAGACCCAGTACTTC | CASSALETQETQYF
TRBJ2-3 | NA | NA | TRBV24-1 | TGTGCCACTGCGGATTTGTCTAGCACAGATACGCAGTATTTT | CATADLSSTDTQYF
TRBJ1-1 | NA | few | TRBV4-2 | TGTGCCAGCAGCCAAGTCTTACAGAACACTGAAGCTTTCTTT | CASSQVLQNTEAFF
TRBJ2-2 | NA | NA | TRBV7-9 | TGTGCCAGCAGCTTAGAAGCGGGTAGGCGGGAGCTGTTTTTT | CASSLEAGRRELFF
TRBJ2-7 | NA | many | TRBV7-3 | TGTGCCAGCAGCTTATTTACGGGAGCTGCCTACGAGCAGTACTTC | CASSLFTGAAYEQYF
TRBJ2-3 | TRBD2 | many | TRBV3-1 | TGTGCCAGCAGCCAGGGGGCGGGAGGGCCAGGAGATACGCAGTATTTT | CASSQGAGGPGDTQYF
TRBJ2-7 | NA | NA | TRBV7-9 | TGTGCCAGCAGCTTAGCCGACCCAGGGTACCCTACCGAGCAGTACTTC | CASSLADPGYPTEQYF
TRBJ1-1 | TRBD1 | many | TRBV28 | TGTGCCAGCAGTCACAGGGGCAACACTGAAGCTTTCTTT | CASSHRGNTEAFF
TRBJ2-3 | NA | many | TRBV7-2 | TGTGCCAGCAGCTTAGATCCCTCTAGTGCAGATACGCAGTATTTT | CASSLDPSSADTQYF
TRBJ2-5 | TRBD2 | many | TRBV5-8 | TGTGCCAGCAGGTCGACTAGCTTGGAGACCCAGTACTTC | CASRSTSLETQYF
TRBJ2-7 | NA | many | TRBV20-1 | TGCAGTGCTAGCGGCCCCAAGGGACCCTACGAGCAGTACTTC | CSASGPKGPYEQYF
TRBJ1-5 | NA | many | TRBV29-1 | TGCAGCGTCCGACCGGGACAAAATCGGCCCCAGCATTTT | CSVRPGQNRPQHF
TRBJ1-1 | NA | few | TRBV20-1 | TGCAGTGCTAGAGGGCCGAGAGGGGGGGGGCCGAACACTGAAGCTTTCTTT | CSARGPRGGGPNTEAFF
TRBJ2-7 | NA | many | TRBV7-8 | TGTGCCAGCAGCCCAATTGCGGTTGGTTACGAGCAGTACTTC | CASSPIAVGYEQYF
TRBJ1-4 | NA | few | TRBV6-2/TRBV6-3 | TGTGCCAGCAGTTACTTCGACACTCGGGGGGAAAAACTGTTTTTT | CASSYFDTRGEKLFF
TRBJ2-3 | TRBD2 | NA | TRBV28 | TGTGCCAGCAGTTTAAGAAGCGGGGCTCGGGATACGCAGTATTTT | CASSLRSGARDTQYF
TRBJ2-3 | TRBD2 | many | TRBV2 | TGTGCCAGCGGCCGGACTAGCGGGAGGGTCGCAGATACGCAGTATTTT | CASGRTSGRVADTQYF
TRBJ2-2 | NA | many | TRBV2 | TGTGCCAGCAGTGAACGGCAGGTCACCGGGGAGCTGTTTTTT | CASSERQVTGELFF
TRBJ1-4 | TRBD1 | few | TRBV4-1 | TGCGCCAGCAGCCAACCAGGGGGGCCAACAACTAATGAAAAACTGTTTTTT | CASSQPGGPTTNEKLFF
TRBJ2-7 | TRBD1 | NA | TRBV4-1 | TGCGCCAGCAGCCAAGGACAGGGGGGGAGCGAGCAGTACTTC | CASSQGQGGSEQYF
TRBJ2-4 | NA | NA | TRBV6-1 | TGTGCCAGCAGTAGCATTAGACTAGCCAAAAACATTCAGTACTTC | CASSSIRLAKNIQYF
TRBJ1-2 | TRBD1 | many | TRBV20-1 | TGCAGTGCTAAACAGGGGGCTGACTATGGCTACACCTTC | CSAKQGADYGYTF
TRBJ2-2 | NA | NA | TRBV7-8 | TGTGCCAGCAGCCCTGAGGACACTCCGGCTCAGCTGTTTTTT | CASSPEDTPAQLFF
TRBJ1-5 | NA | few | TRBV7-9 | TGTGGGGGAGGACAGCAGATTTATAGCAATCAGCCCCAGCATTTT | CGGGQQIYSNQPQHF